The T cell receptor beta chain under discussion was sequenced for a study of neurological immune-mediated disorders. Study information: Within the group of approximately 35 multiple sclerosis patients, approximately 30 were relapsing-remitting, while 3 were secondary progressive. Findings of the study overall: None of the CDR3 amino acid sequences of expanded clones recurred across subjects, suggesting private repertoires in all groups.

The cDNA was synthesized by means of template-switch 5'RACE, which was carried out with 10-nucleotide random UMIs. Every sequencing run drew on 15-18 subjects and yielded over 160 million TCR-beta sequences. TCRdb called the 5' RACE reads again in MiXCR, with one record for every CDR3 protein. This repertoire shows approximately 46,000 distinct CDR3 sequences, around 3.3% found once; its top ten account for roughly 15%. This CDR3 contains 14 residues. V lost 2 bases and J 4 bases, leaving 8 bases between the germline ends. Germline loops: CDR1 SGHTA, CDR2 FQGNSA. This clonotype showed up many times. What it binds is not known.

V usage is TRBV7-2 and J usage is TRBJ2-2, with no clear D. This sequence originates from a woman aged 45-60 years with multiple sclerosis. Sequencing was carried out using PBMCs. CDR3 region: CASSLRRTTGELFF. Written as DNA, the CDR3 is TGTGCCAGCAGCTTAAGGCGGACCACCGGGGAGCTGTTTTTT.